The entry that follows covers one T cell receptor beta chain sequence. The sample comes from a study of blood T cell repertoires in COVID-19. The overall study: COVID-19 samples from acute and convalescent phases originated in the United States, Italy and Spain. In each case, the material was cDNA or gDNA derived from T cells, B-cell-depleted T cells, or PBMCs.

As originally analysed: Amplified reference gene primers provided the basis for estimating nucleated cell counts. Some clones are missing from TCRdb's copy, which holds only in-frame ones; the method was immunoSEQ multiplex PCR. V, J and clone size are those of that table, while D and trimming were read from the DNA. The sample has tens of thousands of clones, approximately 75% seen once. The CDR3 runs 15 residues. V was trimmed by 0 bases and J by 8 bases, leaving 13 bases between them. The germline CDR1 and CDR2 sequences are LGHDT and YNNKEL (reference sequence). The material sequenced was peripheral blood. The genes are TRBV3-1 (or the pseudogene TRBV3-2) and TRBJ1-4; D gene unclear. The sequence derives from a woman aged 55-70 years with acute or convalescent COVID-19. CDR3 in amino acids: CASSQDLRNEEKLFF. CDR3 sequence (DNA): TGTGCCAGCAGCCAAGATCTGCGCAATGAGGAAAAACTGTTTTTT.